Below, 15 T cell receptor beta chains from the same sample are listed, as sequenced in a study of technical replicates of blood from a handful of donors. The method was immunoSEQ multiplex PCR; TCRdb's version includes in-frame clones alone and lacks a portion of them. The profile covers almost 90,000 clones, with 85% to 95% appearing a single time and around 0.36% taken by the ten largest. Sequencing used T cells isolated from PBMCs. The receptors shown here come from a human donor in good health.

V usage is TRBV5-1 and J usage is TRBJ2-3; 10 positions agree with TRBD2. The ends lost 2 bases at V and 0 bases at J; junction bases unmatched: 3. The germline CDR1 and CDR2 sequences are SGHRS and YFSETQ. This CDR3 spans 16 amino acids. CDR3 sequence: CASSLKLAGSTDTQYF. CDR3 nucleotide sequence: TGCGCCAGCAGCTTAAAACTAGCGGGGAGCACAGATACGCAGTATTTT.

The chain is built from TRBV29-1 and TRBJ2-1, with 10 bases fitting TRBD2. The CDR3 is 17 residues long. Per the germline V gene, CDR1 is SQVTM and CDR2 is ANQGSEA. The J segment lost 6 bases and the V segment lost 1 base, leaving 12 bases of the junction unmatched. CDR3 DNA sequence: TGCAGCGTTGAAGTAGTAGACGGGACTAGCGCCTCCAATGAGCAGTTCTTC. It encodes CSVEVVDGTSASNEQFF.

J is TRBJ2-1 and V is TRBV5-6; unclear D gene. The CDR3 loop spans 11 amino acids. Trimming stripped 1 base from V and 10 bases from J, with 6 bases between. Per the germline V gene, CDR1 is SGHDT and CDR2 is YYEEEE. CDR3 sequence: CASSLNSEQFF. The CDR3 region has the DNA TGTGCCAGCAGCTTGAATTCGGAGCAGTTCTTC.

The chain uses TRBV7-9 and TRBJ2-2, with D uncertain. V dropped 4 bases and J dropped 1 base, with 4 bases sitting between them. The CDR3 has 13 amino acids. Germline CDR1 and CDR2: SEHNR and FQNEAQ (reference sequence). CDR3: CASSWRNTGELFF. The CDR3 region has the DNA TGTGCCAGCAGCTGGAGGAACACCGGGGAGCTGTTTTTT.

The genes are TRBV10-3 and TRBJ2-7; 8 bases are shared with TRBD1. Germline CDR1 is ENHRY and CDR2 is SYGVKD. V lost 0 bases and J lost 2; bases outside the gene matches: 3. CDR3 length equals 15 residues. For the CDR3, the DNA is TGTGCCATCAGTGAGTCGATGGACAGGGCCTACGAGCAGTACTTC. Its protein is CAISESMDRAYEQYF.

The rearrangement joins TRBV27 to TRBJ2-1; 7 bases align to TRBD2. CDR1 and CDR2 from the germline V gene are MNHEY and SMNVEV (reference sequence). V lost 7 bases to trimming and J lost 8 bases; unmatched junction nucleotides: 11. The CDR3 consists of 14 residues. The DNA of the CDR3 is TGTGCCAGCACCAGGCGGGAGACCCGGGATGAGCAGTTCTTC. This gives the protein CASTRRETRDEQFF.

The rearrangement uses TRBV19 and TRBJ1-5; unclear D gene. Germline V gene lookup returns CDR1 LNHDA and CDR2 SQIVND (reference sequence). The ends were cut back, 4 bases at V and 1 base at J, with 11 bases in the middle. The CDR3 is 15 amino acids. The CDR3 region is CASSNTPTSNQPQHF. The CDR3, as DNA: TGTGCCAGTAGTAACACACCCACGAGCAATCAGCCCCAGCATTTT. The full variable domain, rest sourced from reference TRBV19 and TRBJ1-5, is DGGITQSPKYLFRKEGQNVTLSCEQNLNHDAMYWYRQDPGQGLRLIYYSQIVNDFQKGDIAEGYSVSREKKESFPLTVTSAQKNPTAFYLCASSNTPTSNQPQHFGDGTRLSIL.

In nucleotides, the CDR3 is TGTGCCAGCAGCGTAGGGCAGTCCTCTGGAAACACCATATATTTT. Its translation: CASSVGQSSGNTIYF. The J gene is TRBJ1-3, the V gene TRBV9; D not resolved. Germline V CDR1 and CDR2: SGDLS, YYNGEE. V was cut by 0 bases and J by 0 bases, with 7 bases left in between. This CDR3 contains 15 residues.

The chain carries TRBV7-8 and TRBJ1-4, with D tentatively TRBD1 (5 bases). V was shortened by 7 bases and J by 10 bases, with 16 bases between the two germline ends. Germline CDR1 SGHVS, CDR2 FQNEAQ. CDR3 size: 13 residues. CDR3 in DNA: TGTGCCAGCACAGGGCGAATGGGGGGAAAACTGTTTTTT. Translated, it gives CASTGRMGGKLFF.

This clone was recorded once. This chain uses TRBV7-2 with TRBJ1-5; D remains unclear. V shed 1 base and J shed 4 bases, with 5 bases lying between them. There are 13 residues in the CDR3. Per the germline V gene, CDR1 is SGHTA and CDR2 is FQGNSA. CDR3 sequence reads: CASSLVRNQPQHF. The CDR3 nucleotides are TGTGCCAGCAGCTTAGTGCGTAATCAGCCCCAGCATTTT.

The V and J genes are TRBV4-1 and TRBJ2-1; maybe TRBD1 (5 bases). This CDR3 spans 13 amino acids. In germline, CDR1 is MGHRA, CDR2 YSYEKL. V lost 3 bases and J 8 bases, leaving 11 bases between the germline ends. DNA of the CDR3: TGCGCCAGCAGCCAGTGGCAGGGTGATGAGCAGTTCTTC. This encodes CASSQWQGDEQFF.

This sequence joins TRBV7-8 and TRBJ2-5; tentatively, D is TRBD1 (6 bases). The CDR3 spans 13 residues. V was clipped by 5 bases and J by 3 bases, with 10 bases between them. Germline CDR1 SGHVS, CDR2 FQNEAQ. CDR3 in DNA: TGTGCCAGCAGCCCCGGGACAAAAGAGACCCAGTACTTC. This sequence encodes CASSPGTKETQYF.

This clone was seen only a few times. This sequence joins TRBV28 and TRBJ1-1, with TRBD1 as a possible D gene (5 bases). The V end was cut by 6 bases, the J end by 5 bases, with 16 bases between. CDR3 length equals 14 residues. In germline, CDR1 is MDHEN, CDR2 SYDVKM. The CDR3 loop is CASRTRVLGTEAFF. CDR3 sequence (DNA): TGTGCCAGCAGGACCAGGGTATTGGGAACTGAAGCTTTCTTT.

The chain joins TRBV6-1 to TRBJ1-2; 8 bases align to TRBD1. Per germline, CDR1 MNHNS and CDR2 SASEGT. Losses at the gene ends were 2 bases for V and 8 bases for J; bases not matched to a gene: 10. The CDR3 runs to 15 residues. CDR3 sequence reads: CASSELTGEVGGYTF. CDR3 DNA: TGTGCCAGCAGTGAATTGACAGGGGAGGTGGGGGGCTACACCTTC.

V is TRBV5-1 and J is TRBJ1-1; D gene uncertain. Trimming took 2 bases from V and 4 from J, leaving 18 bases between them. Germline lookup yields CDR1 SGHRS and CDR2 YFSETQ. This CDR3 region has 16 residues. CDR3 sequence (DNA): TGCGCCAGCAGCTTTCTCGGGGAGAGGGTAGGCACTGAAGCTTTCTTT. Residues: CASSFLGERVGTEAFF.